This T cell receptor beta chain was recovered during a study of shared clonotypes between healthy human individuals (dated by TCRdb to between 2020 and 2021). About the investigation overall: The cohort included a few men and a couple of women between 18 and 49 years of age. To estimate repertoire size and how much clonotypes are shared between individuals, the study performed deep sequencing of blood TCR repertoires from a handful of healthy adults. Different laboratories and diverse techniques were used to prepare libraries and sequence TCR repertoires, to increase sequencing depth and limit assay-specific biases. Each donor's leukapheresis produced roughly between about 0.85 and 10 billion PBMCs.

From the germline V gene, CDR1 is SGDLS and CDR2 is YYNGEE. The junction shows trimming of 0 bases on V and 3 bases on J, plus 12 bases between the germline ends. Reading from cysteine to phenylalanine, the CDR3 counts 15 amino acids. This entry keeps only the CDR3 DNA: 45 bases, framed from base 1. The donors were healthy, HIV-negative adults with no recently reported acute infections or vaccinations. All donors were Caucasian adults living in Nashville, Tennessee, USA. In the unsorted samples, some 94 million PBMCs were counted, and genomic DNA was extracted using the QIAamp DNA Blood Mini kit. Blood was collected by leukapheresis, and PBMCs were isolated by Ficoll-Histopaque density gradient centrifugation and then cryopreserved in liquid nitrogen vapor phase. This clone was detected ten times or more. Its antigen target is currently unknown. No base qualities exist here, and no much larger clone lies one base off it.

General conclusions and limits of the study: Sampling was restricted to blood, and TCR repertoires in tissues likely differ from the TCR repertoires found in blood. Pairwise subsampling led to the expectation that sequencing depth would affect the degree of clonotype sharing among donors. The small number of donors limited the genetic and exposure-history diversity represented.

Using the deep immunoSEQ assay, multiplex PCR amplified TCR CDR3 regions from genomic DNA. Extracted genomic DNA from each cell subset was distributed evenly across all wells of several immunoSEQ 96-well plates, and each plate was treated as a replicate. Each replicate PCR for unsorted PBMC received roughly 0.3 ug genomic DNA, equal to tens of thousands of T cell genomes. Genomic DNA from unsorted PBMC was sequenced over ten immunoSEQ deep assay plates. The purified libraries were quantified using a Qubit 3.0 fluorometer, sized with a Bioanalyzer 2100, and then quantified again using the KAPA Library Quantification kit. A separate single-read 150-cycle Illumina NextSeq 550 flow cell was used to sequence each immunoSEQ 96-well plate. As for the original processing: Because the immunoSEQ output held only junctional sequences and lacked quality scores, the filtering could not match the filtering applied to full-length reads. Sequences were annotated with PyIR, a Python wrapper for IgBLAST v1.9, and V/J genes and CDR3 were assigned using IMGT germline references. Reads with weak V/J assignments (E-value above 1e-6), missing CDR3, stop codons, out-of-frame junctions, or ambiguous translated residues were removed. V3J clonotypes were defined as sequences sharing the same inferred V gene, J gene, and CDR3 amino acid sequence. To compute the percentage overlap between repertoires, the number of shared unique clonotypes was divided by the size of the smaller repertoire. Richness of each repertoire was evaluated using RTK rarefaction, the Chao1 estimator, and Recon v2.1 estimates of unobserved clonotypes. The table comes from immuneACCESS by way of TCRdb, which keeps in-frame sequences with V and J called. Part of the clones is missing from these tables; in studies checked, under half for an unresolved V gene and the rest for unknown reasons. That table is the source of V, J and clone size, and D and trimming were worked out from the DNA. The sample table shows about half a million clones, and about four fifths are seen once. Roughly 13% of the sample is taken by the ten largest.

In this chain, TRBV9 is recombined with TRBJ2-5; possibly the D gene is TRBD1, per 6 matching bases. This sequence originates from a woman aged 40 to 50 in good health. Some clones in this sample may be carry-over from other donors' samples. The source material was PBMCs. The CDR3 protein sequence reads: CASSVGRGNEETQYF. The DNA sequence is given as TGTGCCAGCAGCGTAGGCAGGGGCAATGAAGAGACCCAGTACTTC.